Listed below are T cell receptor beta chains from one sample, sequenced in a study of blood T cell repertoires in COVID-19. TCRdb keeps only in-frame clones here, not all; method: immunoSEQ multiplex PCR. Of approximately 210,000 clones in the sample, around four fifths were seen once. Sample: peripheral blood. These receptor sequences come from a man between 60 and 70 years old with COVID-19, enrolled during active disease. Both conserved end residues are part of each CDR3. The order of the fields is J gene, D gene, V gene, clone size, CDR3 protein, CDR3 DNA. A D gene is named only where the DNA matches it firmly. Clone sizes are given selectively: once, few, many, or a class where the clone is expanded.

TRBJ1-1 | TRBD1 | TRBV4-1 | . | CASSHYRGTEAFF | TGCGCCAGCAGCCACTACAGGGGCACTGAAGCTTTCTTT
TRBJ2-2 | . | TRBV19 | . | CAILGAGTGELFF | TGTGCCATTCTAGGGGCCGGCACCGGGGAGCTGTTTTTT
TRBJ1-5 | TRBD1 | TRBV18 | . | CASSPSKQGASQPQHF | TGTGCCAGCTCACCATCGAAACAGGGGGCGAGTCAGCCCCAGCATTTT
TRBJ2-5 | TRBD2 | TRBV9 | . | CASSVGTLGGETQYF | TGTGCCAGCAGCGTAGGGACTCTCGGGGGGGAGACCCAGTACTTC
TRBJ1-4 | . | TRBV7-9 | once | CASSFRDGNEKLFF | TGTGCCAGCAGCTTTCGAGACGGGAATGAAAAACTGTTTTTT
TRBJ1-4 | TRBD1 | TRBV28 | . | CASSLTGSNEKLFF | TGTGCCAGCAGTTTGACAGGGTCTAATGAAAAACTGTTTTTT
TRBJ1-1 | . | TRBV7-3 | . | CASSPRGSGTEAFF | TGTGCCAGCAGCCCTAGGGGTAGTGGGACTGAAGCTTTCTTT
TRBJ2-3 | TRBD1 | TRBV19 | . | CASSLGQGLTDTQYF | TGTGCCAGTAGTTTAGGACAGGGATTAACAGATACGCAGTATTTT
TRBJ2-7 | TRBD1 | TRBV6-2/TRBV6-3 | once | CASSYRGLQGDYEQYF | TGTGCCAGCAGTTACAGGGGTTTACAGGGGGATTACGAGCAGTACTTC
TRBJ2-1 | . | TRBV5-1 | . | CASSLGGDISSYNEQFF | TGCGCCAGCAGCTTGGGAGGGGACATTAGCTCCTACAATGAGCAGTTCTTC
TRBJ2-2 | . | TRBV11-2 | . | CASSTNRSPRTGELFF | TGTGCCAGCAGCACCAACAGGTCCCCGAGGACCGGGGAGCTGTTTTTT
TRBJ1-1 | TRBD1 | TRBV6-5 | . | CASSTGVRVGTEAFF | TGTGCCAGCAGTACAGGGGTTCGGGTGGGCACTGAAGCTTTCTTT
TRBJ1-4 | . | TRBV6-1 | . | CASSDGRRQKLFF | TGTGCCAGCAGTGACGGTCGGCGGCAAAAACTGTTTTTT
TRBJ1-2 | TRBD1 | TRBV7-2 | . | CASSLQGDGYGYTF | TGTGCCAGCAGCTTACAGGGGGACGGCTATGGCTACACCTTC
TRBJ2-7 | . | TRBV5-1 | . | CASSLNAGQPPEQYF | TGCGCCAGCAGCTTGAATGCGGGCCAGCCCCCCGAGCAGTACTTC
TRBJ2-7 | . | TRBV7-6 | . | CASSLGSLSSYEQYF | TGTGCCAGCAGCTTAGGTAGCTTAAGCTCCTACGAGCAGTACTTC
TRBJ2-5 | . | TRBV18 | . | CASSHQETQYF | TGTGCCAGCTCGCACCAGGAGACCCAGTACTTC
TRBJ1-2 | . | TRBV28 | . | CASRREFNYGYTF | TGTGCCAGCAGAAGAGAATTTAACTATGGCTACACCTTC
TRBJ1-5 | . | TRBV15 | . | CATSRDTVWGQPQHF | TGTGCCACCAGCAGAGATACTGTGTGGGGCCAGCCCCAGCATTTT
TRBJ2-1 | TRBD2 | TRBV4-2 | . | CASSQYSGSSYNEQFF | TGTGCCAGCAGCCAATATAGCGGGAGCTCCTACAATGAGCAGTTCTTC
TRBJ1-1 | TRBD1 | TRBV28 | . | CASSTQGAAITEAFF | TGTGCCAGCAGCACCCAGGGGGCAGCTATCACTGAAGCTTTCTTT
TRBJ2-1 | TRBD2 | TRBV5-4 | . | CASSLGTGGRYNEQFF | TGTGCCAGCAGCTTGGGCACGGGAGGAAGGTACAATGAGCAGTTCTTC
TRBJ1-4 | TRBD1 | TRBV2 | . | CASNTGGTNEKLFF | TGTGCCAGCAACACAGGGGGAACTAATGAAAAACTGTTTTTT
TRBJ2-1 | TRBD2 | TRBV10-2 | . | CASRPGLAGVDEQFF | TGCGCCAGTCGCCCGGGACTAGCGGGAGTCGATGAGCAGTTCTTC
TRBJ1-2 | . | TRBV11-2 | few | CASSLDPGSGYGYTF | TGTGCCAGCAGCTTAGACCCGGGGTCGGGCTATGGCTACACCTTC
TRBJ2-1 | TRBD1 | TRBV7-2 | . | CASSIPMTGGYNEQFF | TGTGCCAGCAGCATCCCCATGACAGGGGGCTACAATGAGCAGTTCTTC
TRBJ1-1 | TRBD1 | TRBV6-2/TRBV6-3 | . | CASSYSGDRGRRYTEAFF | TGTGCCAGCAGTTACTCCGGGGACAGGGGACGAAGGTACACTGAAGCTTTCTTT
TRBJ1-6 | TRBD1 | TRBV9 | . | CASSVPRDRYNSPLHF | TGTGCCAGCAGCGTACCCCGGGACAGATATAATTCACCCCTCCACTTT
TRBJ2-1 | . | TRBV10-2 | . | CASSESEGRGNEQFF | TGCGCCAGCAGTGAGTCGGAGGGAAGGGGCAATGAGCAGTTCTTC
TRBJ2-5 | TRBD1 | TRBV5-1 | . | CASSLGDRGRGETQYF | TGCGCCAGCAGCTTGGGGGACAGGGGGCGCGGGGAGACCCAGTACTTC